A single sample gave rise to the 5 T cell receptor beta chains below, sequenced in a study of OX40 agonist ivuxolimab in advanced cancers. Library generation was performed with the immunoSEQ multiplex PCR assay. TCRdb's version of the immuneACCESS table is confined to in-frame rearrangements and falls short of the full clone set. An unresolved V gene accounts for under half of the shortfall where checked; the remainder is of unknown origin. Across this sample there are about 68,000 clones, with 75% to 85% seen only once. Approximately 1.4% of the sample goes to the ten largest clones. Sequences were derived from CD4+ or CD8+ T cells sorted from blood, sampled in a trial of the OX40 agonist ivuxolimab. Source of these receptors: an adult with an advanced solid tumor such as melanoma, head and neck, liver or kidney cancer.

This chain connects TRBV7-7 to TRBJ2-2; D unresolved. The ends were cut back, 5 bases at V and 7 bases at J, with 11 bases in the middle. The germline gives CDR1 SSHAT, CDR2 FNYEAQ (reference sequence). This CDR3 spans 13 amino acids. The CDR3 here is CASSPVVGGELFF. In nucleotides, the CDR3 is TGTGCCAGCAGCCCCGTGGTTGGCGGGGAGCTGTTTTTT.

The chain couples TRBV19 to TRBJ2-5, with D maybe TRBD1 (6 bases). The DNA matches TRBJ2-7 better at its end, which makes the J call doubtful. The CDR3 consists of 12 residues. The germline CDR1 and CDR2 sequences are LNHDA and SQIVND (reference sequence). The CDR3 reads CASRKGDYEQYF. CDR3 nucleotides: TGTGCCAGTAGGAAGGGGGACTACGAGCAGTACTTC.

The gene calls are TRBV11-2 and TRBJ1-1; D not resolved. V was pared by 0 bases and J by 5 bases, with 10 bases between. The CDR3 extends over 14 amino acids. The germline gives CDR1 SGHAT, CDR2 FQNNGV. The CDR3: CASSLEAWGTEAFF. The CDR3 DNA reads as TGTGCCAGCAGCTTAGAGGCTTGGGGAACTGAAGCTTTCTTT.

The chain uses TRBV10-3 and TRBJ2-7; TRBD2 might be the D (6 bases). CDR1 ENHRY and CDR2 SYGVKD come from the germline V gene. The CDR3 runs 13 residues. Trimming took off 4 bases at V and 3 bases at J, with 10 bases between the two ends. The CDR3 sequence: CAISGDSYYEQYF. In nucleotides, the CDR3 is TGTGCCATCAGTGGGGACTCCTACTACGAGCAGTACTTC.

This sequence joins TRBV29-1 and TRBJ2-1, with D tentatively TRBD2 (5 bases). The CDR3 has 15 amino acids. V was cut by 4 bases and J by 5 bases, with 18 bases left in between. From germline, CDR1 is SQVTM and CDR2 ANQGSEA. This chain's CDR3 is CSVGIGFLGNNEQFF. The CDR3 DNA reads as TGCAGCGTTGGAATAGGGTTCCTCGGGAACAATGAGCAGTTCTTC.